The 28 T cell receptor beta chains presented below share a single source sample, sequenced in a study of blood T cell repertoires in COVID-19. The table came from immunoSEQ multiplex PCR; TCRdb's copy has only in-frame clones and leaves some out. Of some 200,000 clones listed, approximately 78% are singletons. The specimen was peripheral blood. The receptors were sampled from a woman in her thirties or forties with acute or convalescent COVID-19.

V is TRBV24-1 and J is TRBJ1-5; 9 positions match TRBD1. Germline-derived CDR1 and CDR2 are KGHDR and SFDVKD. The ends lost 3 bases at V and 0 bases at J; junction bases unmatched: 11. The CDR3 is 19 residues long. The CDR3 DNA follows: TGTGCCACCAGTGATCCCGGGACAGGGAACCTTTATAGCAATCAGCCCCAGCATTTT. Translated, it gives CATSDPGTGNLYSNQPQHF.

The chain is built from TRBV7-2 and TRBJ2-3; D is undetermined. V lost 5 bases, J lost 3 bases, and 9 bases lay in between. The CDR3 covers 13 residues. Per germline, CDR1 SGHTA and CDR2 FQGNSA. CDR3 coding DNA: TGTGCCAGCAGCCCCCTCGGGACAGATACGCAGTATTTT. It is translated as CASSPLGTDTQYF. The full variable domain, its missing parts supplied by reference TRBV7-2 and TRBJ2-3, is GAGVSQSPSNKVTEKGKDVELRCDPISGHTALYWYRQSLGQGLEFLIYFQGNSAPDKSGLPSDRFSAERTGGSVSTLTIQRTQQEDSAVYLCASSPLGTDTQYFGPGTRLTVL.

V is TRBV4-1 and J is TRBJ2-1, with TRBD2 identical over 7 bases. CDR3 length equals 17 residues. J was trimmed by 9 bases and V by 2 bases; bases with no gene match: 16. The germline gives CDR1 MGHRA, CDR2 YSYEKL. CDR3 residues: CASSQNRLAQGGSEQFF. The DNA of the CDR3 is TGCGCCAGCAGCCAAAACCGACTAGCCCAAGGAGGGAGTGAGCAGTTCTTC.

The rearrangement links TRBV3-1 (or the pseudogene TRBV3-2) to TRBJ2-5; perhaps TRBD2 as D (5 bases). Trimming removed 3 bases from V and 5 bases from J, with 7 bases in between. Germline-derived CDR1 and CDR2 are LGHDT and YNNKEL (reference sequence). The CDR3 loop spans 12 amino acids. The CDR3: CASSHGDETQYF. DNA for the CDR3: TGTGCCAGCAGCCACGGGGATGAGACCCAGTACTTC.

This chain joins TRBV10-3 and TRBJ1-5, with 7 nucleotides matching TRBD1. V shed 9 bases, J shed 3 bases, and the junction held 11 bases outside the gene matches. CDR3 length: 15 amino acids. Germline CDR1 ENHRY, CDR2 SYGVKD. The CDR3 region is CAIQDTGAFNQPQHF. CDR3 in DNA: TGTGCCATTCAAGATACAGGGGCCTTCAATCAGCCCCAGCATTTT.

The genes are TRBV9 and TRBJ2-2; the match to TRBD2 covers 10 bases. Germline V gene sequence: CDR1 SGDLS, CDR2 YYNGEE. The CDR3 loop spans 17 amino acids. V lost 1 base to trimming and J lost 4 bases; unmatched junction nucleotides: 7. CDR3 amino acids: CASSVFGLAALTGELFF. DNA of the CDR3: TGTGCCAGCAGCGTATTTGGACTAGCGGCCCTCACCGGGGAGCTGTTTTTT.

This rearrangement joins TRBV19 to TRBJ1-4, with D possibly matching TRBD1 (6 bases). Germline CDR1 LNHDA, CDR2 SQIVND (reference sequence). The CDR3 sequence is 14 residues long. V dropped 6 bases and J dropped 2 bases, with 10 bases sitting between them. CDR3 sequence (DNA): TGTGCCAGTAGGAAGACAGGCACTAATGAAAAACTGTTTTTT. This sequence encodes CASRKTGTNEKLFF.

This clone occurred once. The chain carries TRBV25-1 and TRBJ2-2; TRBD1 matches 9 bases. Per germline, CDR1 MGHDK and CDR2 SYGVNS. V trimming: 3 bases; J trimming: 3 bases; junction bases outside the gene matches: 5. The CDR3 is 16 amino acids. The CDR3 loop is CASSDTGQGDTGELFF. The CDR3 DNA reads TGTGCCAGCAGTGATACGGGACAGGGCGACACCGGGGAGCTGTTTTTT.

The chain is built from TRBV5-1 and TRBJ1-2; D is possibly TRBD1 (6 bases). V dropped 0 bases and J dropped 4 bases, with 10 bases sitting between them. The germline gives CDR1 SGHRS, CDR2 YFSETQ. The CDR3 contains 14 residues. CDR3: CASSLAQGAYGYTF. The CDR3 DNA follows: TGCGCCAGCAGCTTGGCACAGGGTGCCTATGGCTACACCTTC.

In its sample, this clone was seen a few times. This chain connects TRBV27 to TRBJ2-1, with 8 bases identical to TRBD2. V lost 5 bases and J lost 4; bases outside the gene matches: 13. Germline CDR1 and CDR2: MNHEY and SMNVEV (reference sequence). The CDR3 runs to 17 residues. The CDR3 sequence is CASSPSDGRGRYNEQFF. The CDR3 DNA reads TGTGCCAGCAGTCCATCGGACGGGAGGGGACGATACAATGAGCAGTTCTTC.

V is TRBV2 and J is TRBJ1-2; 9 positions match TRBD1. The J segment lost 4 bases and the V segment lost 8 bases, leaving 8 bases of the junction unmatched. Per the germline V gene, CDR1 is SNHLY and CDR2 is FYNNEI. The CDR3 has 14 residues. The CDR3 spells CASLGQGFFYGYTF. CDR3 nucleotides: TGTGCCAGCCTTGGACAGGGGTTTTTCTATGGCTACACCTTC.

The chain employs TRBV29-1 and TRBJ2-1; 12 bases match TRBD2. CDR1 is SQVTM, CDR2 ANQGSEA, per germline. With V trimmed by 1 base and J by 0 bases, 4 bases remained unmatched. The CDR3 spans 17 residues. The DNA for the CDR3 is TGCAGCGTTGAAGGTCTAGCGGGAGGGCCCTCCTACAATGAGCAGTTCTTC. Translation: CSVEGLAGGPSYNEQFF.

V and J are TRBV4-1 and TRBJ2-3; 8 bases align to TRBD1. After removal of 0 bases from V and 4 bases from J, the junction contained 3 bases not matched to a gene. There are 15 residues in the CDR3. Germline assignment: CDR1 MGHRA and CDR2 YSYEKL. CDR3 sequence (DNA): TGCGCCAGCAGCCAAGAGGACAGGGATCCAGATACGCAGTATTTT. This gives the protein CASSQEDRDPDTQYF.

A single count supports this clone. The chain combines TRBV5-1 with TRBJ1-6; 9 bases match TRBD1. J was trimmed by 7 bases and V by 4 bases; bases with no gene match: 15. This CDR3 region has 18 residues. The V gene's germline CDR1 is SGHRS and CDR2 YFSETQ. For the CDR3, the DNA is TGCGCCAGCAGCCCGCTTATACAGGGGGCTTTGAACAATTCACCCCTCCACTTT. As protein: CASSPLIQGALNNSPLHF.

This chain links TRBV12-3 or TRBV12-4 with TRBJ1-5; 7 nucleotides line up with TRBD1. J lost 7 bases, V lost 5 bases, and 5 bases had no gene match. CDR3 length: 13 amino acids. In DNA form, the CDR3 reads TGTGCCAGCAGTCACCGGGACAGCCAGCCCCAGCATTTT. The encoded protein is CASSHRDSQPQHF.

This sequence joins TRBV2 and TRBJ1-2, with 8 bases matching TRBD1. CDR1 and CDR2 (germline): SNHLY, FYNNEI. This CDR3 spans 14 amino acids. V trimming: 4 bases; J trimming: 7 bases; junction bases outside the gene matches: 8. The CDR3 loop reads CASSGTGGESGYTF. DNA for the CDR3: TGTGCCAGCAGTGGCACAGGGGGTGAGAGTGGCTACACCTTC.

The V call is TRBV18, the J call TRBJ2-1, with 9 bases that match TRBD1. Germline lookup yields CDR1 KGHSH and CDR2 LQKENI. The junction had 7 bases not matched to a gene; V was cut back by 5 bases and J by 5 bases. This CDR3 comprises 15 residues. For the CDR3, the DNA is TGTGCCAGCTCAAGGGGACAGGGATCTAACAATGAGCAGTTCTTC. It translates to CASSRGQGSNNEQFF.

CDR3 in amino acids: CSASAADRDYEQYF. CDR3 sequence (DNA): TGCAGTGCTAGTGCCGCGGACAGGGATTACGAGCAGTACTTC. The V call is TRBV20-1, the J call TRBJ2-7; TRBD1 matches at 8 bases. Losses at the gene ends were 3 bases for V and 4 bases for J; bases not matched to a gene: 8. Germline V lookup: CDR1 DFQATT, CDR2 SNEGSKA (reference sequence). CDR3 length equals 14 residues.

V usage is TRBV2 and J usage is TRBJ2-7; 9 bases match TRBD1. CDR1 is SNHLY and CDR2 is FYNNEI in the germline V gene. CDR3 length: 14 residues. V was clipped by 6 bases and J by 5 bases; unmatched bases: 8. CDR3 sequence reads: CASSEGQGFDEQYF. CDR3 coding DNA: TGTGCCAGCAGCGAGGGACAGGGTTTCGACGAGCAGTACTTC.

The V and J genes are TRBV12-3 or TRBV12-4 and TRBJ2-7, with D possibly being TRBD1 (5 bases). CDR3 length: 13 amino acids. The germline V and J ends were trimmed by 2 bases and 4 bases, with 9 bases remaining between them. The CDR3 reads CASSLNPGYEQYF. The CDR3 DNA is TGTGCCAGCAGTTTAAACCCAGGGTACGAGCAGTACTTC.

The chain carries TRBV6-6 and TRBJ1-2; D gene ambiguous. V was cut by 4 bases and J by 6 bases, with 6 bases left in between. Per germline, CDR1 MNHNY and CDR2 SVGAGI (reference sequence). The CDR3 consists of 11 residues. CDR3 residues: CASSSGDGYTF. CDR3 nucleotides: TGTGCCAGCAGTTCGGGAGATGGCTACACCTTC.

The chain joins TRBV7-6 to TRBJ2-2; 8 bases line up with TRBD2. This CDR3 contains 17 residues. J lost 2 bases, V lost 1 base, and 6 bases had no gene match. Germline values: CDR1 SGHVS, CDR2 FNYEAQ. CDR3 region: CASSLEGLAGNTGELFF. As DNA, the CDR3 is TGTGCCAGCAGCTTAGAGGGTCTAGCGGGTAACACCGGGGAGCTGTTTTTT. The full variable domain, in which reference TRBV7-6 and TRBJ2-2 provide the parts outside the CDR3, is GAGVSQSPRYKVTKRGQDVALRCDPISGHVSLYWYRQALGQGPEFLTYFNYEAQQDKSGLPNDRFSAERPEGSISTLTIQRTEQRDSAMYRCASSLEGLAGNTGELFFGEGSRLTVL.

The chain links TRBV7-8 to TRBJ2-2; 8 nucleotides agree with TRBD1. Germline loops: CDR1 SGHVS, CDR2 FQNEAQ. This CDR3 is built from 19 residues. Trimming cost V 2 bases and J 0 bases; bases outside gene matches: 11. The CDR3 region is CASSLMRGTGIANTGELFF. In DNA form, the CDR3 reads TGTGCCAGCAGCTTAATGAGGGGGACAGGAATCGCGAACACCGGGGAGCTGTTTTTT.

CDR3: CASSGQGATPYEQYF. The CDR3 nucleotides are TGCGCCAGCAGCGGACAGGGGGCTACCCCCTACGAGCAGTACTTC. This rearrangement joins TRBV5-1 to TRBJ2-7; 11 bases are a match to TRBD1. V lost 4 bases and J lost 2; bases outside the gene matches: 5. Germline values: CDR1 SGHRS, CDR2 YFSETQ. The CDR3 has 15 amino acids.

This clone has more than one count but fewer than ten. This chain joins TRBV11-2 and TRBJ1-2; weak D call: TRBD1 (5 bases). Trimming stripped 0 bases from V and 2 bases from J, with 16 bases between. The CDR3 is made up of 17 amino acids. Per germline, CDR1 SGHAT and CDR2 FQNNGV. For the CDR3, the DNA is TGTGCCAGCAGCTTAGAAGGAGGTCAGGGAGGCAACTATGGCTACACCTTC. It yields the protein CASSLEGGQGGNYGYTF.

The CDR3 DNA follows: TGTGCCAGCAGTTCCGGACTAGTTCTGCACGAGCAGTACTTC. Protein sequence: CASSSGLVLHEQYF. The chain employs TRBV27 and TRBJ2-7, with 7 bases matching TRBD2. This CDR3 comprises 14 residues. Germline-derived CDR1 and CDR2 are MNHEY and SMNVEV (reference sequence). V shed 4 bases, J shed 5 bases, and the junction held 8 bases outside the gene matches.

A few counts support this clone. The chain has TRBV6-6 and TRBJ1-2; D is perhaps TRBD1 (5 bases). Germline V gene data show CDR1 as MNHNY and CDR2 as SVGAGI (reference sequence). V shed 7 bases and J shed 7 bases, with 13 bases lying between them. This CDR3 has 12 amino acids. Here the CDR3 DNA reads TGTGCCAGCACCTCCAGGGAGGGTGGCTACACCTTC. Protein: CASTSREGGYTF.

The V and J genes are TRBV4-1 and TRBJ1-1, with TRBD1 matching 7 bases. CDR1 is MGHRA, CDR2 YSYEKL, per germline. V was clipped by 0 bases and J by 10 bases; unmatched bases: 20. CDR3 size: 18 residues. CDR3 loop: CASSQEWRSSRGKRVAFF. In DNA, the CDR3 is TGCGCCAGCAGCCAAGAATGGAGGTCGAGCAGGGGGAAACGAGTAGCTTTCTTT.